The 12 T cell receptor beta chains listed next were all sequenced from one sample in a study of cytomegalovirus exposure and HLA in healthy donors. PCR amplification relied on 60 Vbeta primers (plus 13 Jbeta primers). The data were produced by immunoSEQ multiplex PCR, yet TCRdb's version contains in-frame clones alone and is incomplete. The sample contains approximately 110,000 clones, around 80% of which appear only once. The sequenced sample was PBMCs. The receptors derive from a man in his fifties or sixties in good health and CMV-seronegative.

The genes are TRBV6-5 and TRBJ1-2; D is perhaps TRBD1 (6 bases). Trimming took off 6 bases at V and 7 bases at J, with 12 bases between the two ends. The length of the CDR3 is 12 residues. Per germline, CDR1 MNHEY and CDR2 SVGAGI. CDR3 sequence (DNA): TGTGCCAGCAGACCTACAGGGTGTGGCTACACCTTC. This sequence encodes CASRPTGCGYTF.

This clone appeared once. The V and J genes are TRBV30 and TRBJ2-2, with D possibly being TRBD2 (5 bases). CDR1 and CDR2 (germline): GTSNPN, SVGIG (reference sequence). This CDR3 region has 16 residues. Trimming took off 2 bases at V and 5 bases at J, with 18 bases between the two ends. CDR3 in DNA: TGTGCCTGGAGTTCCTATCGACAACGCGGGACCGGGGAGCTGTTTTTT. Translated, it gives CAWSSYRQRGTGELFF.

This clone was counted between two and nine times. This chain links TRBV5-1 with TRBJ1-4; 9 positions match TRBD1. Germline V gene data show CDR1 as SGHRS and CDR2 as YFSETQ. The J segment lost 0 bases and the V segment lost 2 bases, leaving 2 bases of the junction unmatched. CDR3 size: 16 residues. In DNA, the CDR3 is TGCGCCAGCAGCTTTGGACAGGGGACAACTAATGAAAAACTGTTTTTT. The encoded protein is CASSFGQGTTNEKLFF.

Here the CDR3 reads CASSLTRDSYTDTQYF. In DNA, the CDR3 is TGTGCCAGCAGCCTGACCCGGGACAGCTACACAGATACGCAGTATTTT. This rearrangement joins TRBV7-2 to TRBJ2-3; 7 bases align to TRBD1. The CDR3 is made up of 16 amino acids. Germline V gene data show CDR1 as SGHTA and CDR2 as FQGNSA. The junction had 10 bases not matched to a gene; V was cut back by 5 bases and J by 2 bases.

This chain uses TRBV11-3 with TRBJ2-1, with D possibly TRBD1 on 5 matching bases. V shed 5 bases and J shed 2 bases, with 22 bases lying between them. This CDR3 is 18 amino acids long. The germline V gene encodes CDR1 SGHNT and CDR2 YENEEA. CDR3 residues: CASSAERMGDSPYNEQFF. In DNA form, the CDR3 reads TGTGCCAGCAGCGCAGAGAGAATGGGCGACAGCCCCTACAATGAGCAGTTCTTC.

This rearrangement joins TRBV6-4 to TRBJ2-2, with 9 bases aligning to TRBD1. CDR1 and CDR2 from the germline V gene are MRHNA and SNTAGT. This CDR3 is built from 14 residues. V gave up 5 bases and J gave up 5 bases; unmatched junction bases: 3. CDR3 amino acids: CASSRQGETGELFF. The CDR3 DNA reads TGTGCCAGCAGTCGACAGGGGGAGACCGGGGAGCTGTTTTTT.

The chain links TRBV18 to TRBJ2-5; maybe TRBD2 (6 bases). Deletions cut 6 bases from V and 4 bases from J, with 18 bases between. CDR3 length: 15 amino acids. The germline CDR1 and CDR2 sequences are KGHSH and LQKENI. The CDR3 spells CASSQTSMGGETQYF. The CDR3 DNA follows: TGTGCCAGCTCCCAAACCTCCATGGGAGGAGAGACCCAGTACTTC.

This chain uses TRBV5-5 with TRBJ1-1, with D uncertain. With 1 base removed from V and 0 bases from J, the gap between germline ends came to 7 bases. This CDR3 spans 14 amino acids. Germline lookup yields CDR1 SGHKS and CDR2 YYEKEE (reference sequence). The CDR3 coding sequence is TGTGCCAGCAGCTTGTCCCAGATGAACACTGAAGCTTTCTTT. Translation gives CASSLSQMNTEAFF.

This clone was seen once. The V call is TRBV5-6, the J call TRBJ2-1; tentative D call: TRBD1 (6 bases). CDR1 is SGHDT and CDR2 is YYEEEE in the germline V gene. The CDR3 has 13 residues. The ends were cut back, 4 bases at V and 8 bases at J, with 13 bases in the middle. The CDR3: CASSRYRVHEQFF. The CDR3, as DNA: TGTGCCAGCAGCCGATACAGGGTCCATGAGCAGTTCTTC.

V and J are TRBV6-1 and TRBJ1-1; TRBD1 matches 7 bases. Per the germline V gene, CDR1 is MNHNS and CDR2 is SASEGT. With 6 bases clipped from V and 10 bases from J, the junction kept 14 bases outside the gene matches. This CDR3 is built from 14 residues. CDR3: CASRTGTVDVRAFF. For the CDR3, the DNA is TGTGCCAGCAGAACTGGGACAGTAGATGTGAGAGCTTTCTTT.

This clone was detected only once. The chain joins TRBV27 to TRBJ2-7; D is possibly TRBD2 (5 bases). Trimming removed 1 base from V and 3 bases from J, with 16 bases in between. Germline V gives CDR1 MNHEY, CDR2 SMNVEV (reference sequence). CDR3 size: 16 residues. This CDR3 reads CASSLLRRTSGYEQYF. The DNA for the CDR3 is TGTGCCAGCAGTTTATTGAGGAGGACCTCCGGCTACGAGCAGTACTTC.

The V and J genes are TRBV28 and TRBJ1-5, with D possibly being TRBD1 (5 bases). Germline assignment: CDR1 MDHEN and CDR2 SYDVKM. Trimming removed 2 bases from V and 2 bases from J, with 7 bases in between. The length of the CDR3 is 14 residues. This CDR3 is CASSLGGGNQPQHF. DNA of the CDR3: TGTGCCAGCAGTTTAGGGGGGGGCAATCAGCCCCAGCATTTT.